The 28 T cell receptor beta chains in this list originate from one sample, sequenced in a study of blood T cells in healthy people across ages. The use of a sample-barcoded 5' primer and a J-beta primer mix characterized a second PCR of roughly 6 to 11 cycles. TCRdb recomputed calls from the 5' RACE reads with MiXCR, one row per CDR3 protein. This repertoire shows approximately 730,000 distinct CDR3 sequences, roughly 41% found once; its top ten account for more than 20%. Sequences were obtained from blood. The receptor source for this set is a woman in her fifties or sixties in good health.

This clonotype showed up just a few times. V and J are TRBV20-1 and TRBJ2-3, with 9 bases aligning to TRBD2. This CDR3 is built from 16 residues. The V and J ends lost 4 bases and 5 bases, in that order; junction bases with no gene match: 13. Per the germline V gene, CDR1 is DFQATT and CDR2 is SNEGSKA (reference sequence). For the CDR3, the DNA is TGCAGTGCTAAACGCGGGGGGGCGAACTCCGGAGATACGCAGTATTTT. Translating it yields CSAKRGGANSGDTQYF.

This chain connects TRBV27 to TRBJ2-7; 8 bases are a match to TRBD1. The germline CDR1 and CDR2 sequences are MNHEY and SMNVEV (reference sequence). The CDR3 contains 15 residues. Losses at the gene ends were 6 bases for V and 0 bases for J; bases not matched to a gene: 7. The chain's CDR3 is CASRLGQDNSYEQYF. The CDR3 DNA sequence: TGTGCCAGCAGATTGGGACAGGACAACTCCTACGAGCAGTACTTC.

The V and J genes are TRBV29-1 and TRBJ1-6, with 8 bases aligning to TRBD1. V lost 6 bases and J lost 1; bases outside the gene matches: 2. Germline V CDR1 and CDR2: SQVTM, ANQGSEA. CDR3 length: 14 amino acids. CDR3 loop: CSVGTGSYNSPLHF. CDR3 DNA: TGCAGCGTGGGGACAGGATCCTATAATTCACCCCTCCACTTT.

The chain joins TRBV7-9 to TRBJ1-2, with no clear D. This CDR3 is built from 13 residues. The V end was cut by 5 bases, the J end by 9 bases, with 16 bases between. The V gene's germline CDR1 is SEHNR and CDR2 FQNEAQ (reference sequence). The CDR3 reads CASSPDEVNCYTF. CDR3 sequence (DNA): TGTGCCAGCAGCCCAGACGAAGTCAATTGCTACACCTTC.

The V and J genes are TRBV2 and TRBJ1-1; no firm D call. CDR1 SNHLY and CDR2 FYNNEI come from the germline V gene. This CDR3 is 12 amino acids long. The germline V and J ends were trimmed by 7 bases and 7 bases, with 13 bases remaining between them. The CDR3: CASKVFGYEAFF. CDR3 nucleotides: TGTGCCAGCAAGGTCTTCGGATATGAAGCTTTCTTT.

V and J are TRBV7-3 and TRBJ2-7, with 9 nucleotides matching TRBD2. V lost 1 base, J lost 0 bases, and 7 bases stayed unmatched. The CDR3 contains 17 residues. Germline-derived CDR1 and CDR2 are SGHTA and FQGTGA. The CDR3 bases are TGTGCCAGCAGCTTAATTGGGACTAGCCTAACCTCCTACGAGCAGTACTTC. Translated, it gives CASSLIGTSLTSYEQYF.

This chain uses TRBV5-5 with TRBJ1-4; D is uncertain. Germline CDR1 and CDR2: SGHKS and YYEKEE (reference sequence). The CDR3 totals 14 residues. Trimming took off 0 bases at V and 2 bases at J, with 5 bases between the two ends. The CDR3 DNA sequence: TGTGCCAGCAGCTTGGAGCAGACTAATGAAAAACTGTTTTTT. As protein: CASSLEQTNEKLFF.

The rearrangement joins TRBV29-1 to TRBJ1-4; 10 bases map to TRBD1. J lost 6 bases, V lost 6 bases, and 7 bases had no gene match. Germline V gives CDR1 SQVTM, CDR2 ANQGSEA. This CDR3 region has 14 residues. The CDR3 sequence is CSVQAGTGDEKLFF. The CDR3 nucleotides read TGCAGCGTCCAGGCCGGGACAGGGGATGAAAAACTGTTTTTT.

The CDR3 nucleotides are TGTGCCAGCAGCTTAGAGCGCGCGGGAGGTCACGAGCAGTACTTC. It is translated as CASSLERAGGHEQYF. The chain couples TRBV7-8 to TRBJ2-7, with 8 bases lining up with TRBD2. After removal of 1 base from V and 5 bases from J, the junction contained 7 bases not matched to a gene. This CDR3 is built from 15 residues. Germline assignment: CDR1 SGHVS and CDR2 FQNEAQ.

The chain has TRBV9 and TRBJ2-2; 7 bases are shared with TRBD1. The J segment lost 4 bases and the V segment lost 5 bases, leaving 11 bases of the junction unmatched. This CDR3 is 16 amino acids long. CDR1 is SGDLS, CDR2 YYNGEE, per germline. In DNA, the CDR3 is TGTGCCAGCAGACCTAGCCCGGGACAGCCCACCGGGGAGCTGTTTTTT. This translates into CASRPSPGQPTGELFF.

As regards this clonotype: This sequence may be a read error, since a much larger clone differs from it by one base. CDR3 amino acids: CAGSLVSLTYEQYF. The CDR3 DNA reads TGTGCCGGCAGTTTAGTTAGCCTAACCTACGAGCAGTACTTC. The rearrangement joins TRBV28 to TRBJ2-7, with no clear D. Germline values: CDR1 MDHEN, CDR2 SYDVKM. The CDR3 has 14 residues.

The chain is built from TRBV10-2 and TRBJ2-1, with 8 positions matching TRBD2. Germline V gene sequence: CDR1 WSHSY, CDR2 SAAADI. V shed 6 bases and J 10 bases; nucleotides not matched to a gene: 14. The CDR3 is 15 residues long. CDR3 DNA sequence: TGCGCCAGCAGGGGGGCTAGCGGGCTGCGATACGAGCAGTTCTTC. Amino acids: CASRGASGLRYEQFF.

The chain links TRBV4-3 to TRBJ2-2; 14 nucleotides align to TRBD2. After removal of 2 bases from V and 4 bases from J, the junction contained 9 bases not matched to a gene. The CDR3 is 19 residues long. Per the germline V gene, CDR1 is LGHNA and CDR2 is YSLEER. CDR3 loop: CASSQSFRGLAGVTGELFF. CDR3 bases: TGCGCCAGCAGCCAATCTTTCAGGGGACTAGCGGGAGTCACCGGGGAGCTGTTTTTT.

The V call is TRBV27, the J call TRBJ2-5; no firm D call. Trimming took off 4 bases at V and 11 bases at J, with 14 bases between the two ends. Germline CDR1 and CDR2: MNHEY and SMNVEV (reference sequence). The CDR3 runs to 12 residues. CDR3 amino acids: CASSYAGLEQYF. CDR3 nucleotides: TGTGCCAGCAGTTATGCCGGTTTAGAGCAGTACTTC.

The genes are TRBV5-1 and TRBJ2-5, with 10 bases aligning to TRBD1. CDR1 is SGHRS and CDR2 is YFSETQ in the germline V gene. The CDR3 length is 15 residues. Losses at the gene ends were 5 bases for V and 11 bases for J; bases not matched to a gene: 15. The CDR3 coding sequence is TGCGCCAGCAGACCTGGGACAGGGGCCTACAATGAGCAGTACTTC. Its translation is CASRPGTGAYNEQYF.

The chain combines TRBV20-1 with TRBJ2-3; D unclear. Germline V gene sequence: CDR1 DFQATT, CDR2 SNEGSKA (reference sequence). This CDR3 is 12 amino acids long. V lost 8 bases, J lost 4 bases, and 13 bases lay in between. This CDR3 reads CSFLQRPDTQYF. As DNA, the CDR3 is TGCAGTTTCCTACAGCGCCCAGATACGCAGTATTTT.

In this sample, this clonotype turned up a few times. The chain uses TRBV4-2 and TRBJ1-2, with D possibly TRBD1 on 5 matching bases. Trimming removed 0 bases from V and 5 bases from J, with 10 bases in between. Germline V lookup: CDR1 LGHNA, CDR2 YNFKEQ. The CDR3 contains 14 residues. CDR3 DNA sequence: TGTGCCAGCAGCCAAGATCGGGGCCAGTATGGCTACACCTTC. Encoded protein: CASSQDRGQYGYTF.

The rearrangement joins TRBV6-2 or TRBV6-3 to TRBJ2-4, with D hard to call. The V end was cut by 6 bases, the J end by 13 bases, with 16 bases between. In germline, CDR1 is MNHEY, CDR2 SVGEGT. The CDR3 loop spans 12 amino acids. CDR3 DNA sequence: TGTGCCAGCAGCCCCAGTCCTCCAGAGCAGTACTTC. As protein: CASSPSPPEQYF.

This clonotype was seen repeatedly, ten times or more. This chain uses TRBV28 with TRBJ2-3; no definite D call. V shed 6 bases and J shed 4 bases, with 5 bases lying between them. CDR3 length: 11 amino acids. Germline loops: CDR1 MDHEN, CDR2 SYDVKM. The CDR3 here is CASRAPDTQYF. The CDR3, as DNA: TGTGCCAGCAGGGCCCCAGATACGCAGTATTTT.

The genes are TRBV5-5 and TRBJ2-1; 8 bases agree with TRBD1. CDR3 length: 14 amino acids. With 4 bases clipped from V and 8 bases from J, the junction kept 8 bases outside the gene matches. From germline, CDR1 is SGHKS and CDR2 YYEKEE (reference sequence). CDR3 loop: CASSVGRGPDEQFF. The CDR3 DNA reads as TGTGCCAGCAGCGTCGGCAGGGGGCCAGATGAGCAGTTCTTC. Combining the CDR3 with reference TRBV5-5 and TRBJ2-1 gives the whole variable domain DAGVTQSPTHLIKTRGQQVTLRCSPISGHKSVSWYQQVLGQGPQFIFQYYEKEERGRGNFPDRFSARQFPNYSSELNVNALLLGDSALYLCASSVGRGPDEQFFGPGTRLTVL.

This clonotype was found a few times. Germline and junction disagree at one end, which may indicate a read error. This chain connects TRBV7-9 to TRBJ2-1, with D hard to call. The CDR3 runs 12 residues. Germline CDR1 is SEHNR and CDR2 is FQNEAQ (reference sequence). The DNA for the CDR3 is TGTGCCAGCACCTTACCCGCTTTGGAGCAGTTCTTC. This gives the protein CASTLPALEQFF.

The chain employs TRBV18 and TRBJ2-7; the D gene is possibly TRBD1 (7 bases). V was shortened by 3 bases and J by 0 bases, with 12 bases between the two germline ends. Germline V gene lookup returns CDR1 KGHSH and CDR2 LQKENI. This CDR3 has 15 residues. The CDR3 DNA is TGTGCCAGCTCACCTTCTCAGGGGGGCTCCTACGAGCAGTACTTC. Translating gives CASSPSQGGSYEQYF.

This clonotype has a count of ten or more. The J gene is TRBJ2-1, the V gene TRBV4-2; TRBD2 matches 10 bases. Germline trimming cut 4 bases from V and 9 bases from J; bases unmatched to any gene: 18. The CDR3 consists of 18 residues. Germline V gene lookup returns CDR1 LGHNA and CDR2 YNFKEQ. The CDR3 DNA is TGTGCCAGCAGCCTGGAGAGGGCAGCGGGGGGGCTCAGGGGTGAGCAGTTCTTC. This translates into CASSLERAAGGLRGEQFF.

This clonotype was observed at least ten times. The chain combines TRBV7-2 with TRBJ1-4, with 8 bases aligning to TRBD1. V lost 8 bases, J lost 8 bases, and 4 bases stayed unmatched. The CDR3 totals 12 residues. Germline values: CDR1 SGHTA, CDR2 FQGNSA. The CDR3 loop reads CASQGAGEKLFF. The CDR3 DNA follows: TGTGCCAGCCAGGGGGCCGGGGAAAAACTGTTTTTT.

This clonotype was seen ten or more times. The V gene is TRBV12-3 or TRBV12-4, the J gene TRBJ1-2, with TRBD1 identical over 10 bases. V trimming: 7 bases; J trimming: 5 bases; junction bases outside the gene matches: 10. The CDR3 is 15 residues long. CDR3 region: CASTPPGQGIYGYTF. In DNA, the CDR3 is TGTGCCAGCACCCCACCGGGACAGGGGATTTATGGCTACACCTTC.

This clonotype was recorded a few times. A single base separates this from a much larger clone, so it may be a read error. The chain is built from TRBV29-1 and TRBJ2-3; the D is unclear. The CDR3 totals 16 residues. Germline-derived CDR1 and CDR2 are SQVTM and ANQGSEA. Trimming removed 0 bases at V and 3 bases at J, with 16 bases between. The CDR3: CSVEDPGVGSTDTQYF. The CDR3 DNA reads as TGCAGCGTTGAAGATCCGGGTGTCGGGTCTACAGATACGCAGTATTTT.

This clonotype was detected only a few times. This sequence joins TRBV27 and TRBJ2-6; the D gene is possibly TRBD1 (6 bases). Deletions cut 3 bases from V and 1 base from J, with 10 bases between. Per the germline V gene, CDR1 is MNHEY and CDR2 is SMNVEV (reference sequence). The CDR3 sequence is 16 residues long. In nucleotides, the CDR3 is TGTGCCAGCAGTTTTCAGGGGATTTCTGGGGCCAACGTCCTGACTTTC. Residues: CASSFQGISGANVLTF. Looking up the rest from reference TRBV27 and TRBJ2-6 gives the full variable domain: EAQVTQNPRYLITVTGKKLTVTCSQNMNHEYMSWYRQDPGLGLRQIYYSMNVEVTDKGDVPEGYKVSRKEKRNFPLILESPSPNQTSLYFCASSFQGISGANVLTFGAGSRLTVL.

The chain couples TRBV28 to TRBJ2-6, with D hard to call. This CDR3 comprises 15 residues. Trimming took off 8 bases at V and 0 bases at J, with 11 bases between the two ends. CDR1 MDHEN and CDR2 SYDVKM come from the germline V gene. This CDR3 is CASGVPSSGANVLTF. The CDR3 nucleotides read TGTGCCAGCGGAGTCCCAAGCTCTGGGGCCAACGTCCTGACTTTC.